These 9 T cell receptor beta chains originate from one sample sequenced in a study of T cells in Graves' hyperthyroidism and ophthalmopathy. Template material for amplifying TCR beta CDR3 regions consisted of RNA transcripts. The HTBI primer set served for first-round RT-PCR of the TCR CDR3. TCRdb re-derived calls from the multiplex PCR reads in MiXCR, one entry per CDR3 protein. The sample records fewer than 750,000 distinct CDR3 sequences, roughly 46% being singletons. Sequenced sample: peripheral blood or thyroid tissue (not recorded which). The receptors shown here come from a woman between 18 and 30 years old with Graves' hyperthyroidism.

The chain joins TRBV6-5 to TRBJ2-5; TRBD2 matches at 11 bases. The length of the CDR3 is 15 residues. Unmatched junction bases numbered 6, after V lost 4 bases and J lost 5 bases. Germline V lookup: CDR1 MNHEY, CDR2 SVGAGI. CDR3 sequence (DNA): TGTGCCAGCAGTTCCCAGACTAGCGGGACGGAGACCCAGTACTTC. The encoded protein is CASSSQTSGTETQYF.

J is TRBJ2-6 and V is TRBV7-2; 10 bases are shared with TRBD2. The V gene end was trimmed by 6 bases and the J gene end by 0 bases; junction bases not matched to a gene: 5. The V gene's germline CDR1 is SGHTA and CDR2 FQGNSA. The CDR3 runs to 17 residues. In nucleotides, the CDR3 is TGTGCCAGCAGACCGGGACTAGCGATCTCTGGGGCCAACGTCCTGACTTTC. Amino acids: CASRPGLAISGANVLTF.

The J gene is TRBJ2-7, the V gene TRBV7-3, with D perhaps matching TRBD1 (5 bases). Trimming pared 5 bases from V and 7 bases from J, leaving 21 bases between. Germline lookup yields CDR1 SGHTA and CDR2 FQGTGA. This CDR3 has 15 amino acids. The CDR3 sequence is CASSIQVQVMNEQYF. The CDR3, as DNA: TGTGCCAGCAGCATACAGGTTCAGGTGATGAATGAGCAGTACTTC.

Notes on this clonotype: A junction end diverges from the germline sequence, so it may reflect a read error. V is TRBV5-1 and J is TRBJ1-1, with D possibly matching TRBD1 (5 bases). Germline values: CDR1 SGHRS, CDR2 YFSETQ. The CDR3 is 13 residues long. CDR3: CASRVGENTEASF. The CDR3 bases are TGCGCCAGCAGGGTGGGGGAGAACACTGAAGCTTCCTTT.

This clonotype was seen repeatedly, ten times or more. V and J are TRBV7-3 and TRBJ2-7; 10 bases agree with TRBD2. Germline CDR1 reads SGHTA; CDR2 reads FQGTGA. The CDR3 has 14 residues. The V segment lost 5 bases and the J segment 6 bases; nucleotides outside the gene matches: 7. CDR3 nucleotides: TGTGCCAGCAGCGGAGCGGGAGGGCTCTCCGAGCAGTACTTC. Translating gives CASSGAGGLSEQYF.

This clonotype has a single count. The chain uses TRBV7-9 and TRBJ1-5; D not resolved. The V gene's germline CDR1 is SEHNR and CDR2 FQNEAQ (reference sequence). The CDR3 sequence is 12 residues long. Deletions cut 4 bases from V and 7 bases from J, with 8 bases between. CDR3 amino acids: CASSSWPQPQHF. The CDR3 DNA sequence: TGTGCCAGCAGCTCGTGGCCGCAGCCCCAGCATTTT.

In its sample, this clonotype was seen many times. This chain joins TRBV20-1 and TRBJ2-6; D is perhaps TRBD1 or TRBD2 (5 bases each). Germline values: CDR1 DFQATT, CDR2 SNEGSKA (reference sequence). CDR3 length: 14 amino acids. Trimming took off 5 bases at V and 2 bases at J, with 10 bases between the two ends. The CDR3 nucleotides read TGCAGTGCTGAGATGGGGGCTGGGGCCAACGTCCTGACTTTC. Encoded protein: CSAEMGAGANVLTF.

This clonotype was counted at least ten times. V gene TRBV7-2 combines with J gene TRBJ2-1; 10 bases map to TRBD2. This CDR3 is 15 amino acids long. After removal of 2 bases from V and 3 bases from J, the junction contained 1 base not matched to a gene. Germline V gives CDR1 SGHTA, CDR2 FQGNSA. CDR3 DNA: TGTGCCAGCAGCTTAAGCGGGAGGGGCTACAATGAGCAGTTCTTC. Translating gives CASSLSGRGYNEQFF.

Ten or more counts support this clonotype. The chain uses TRBV2 and TRBJ2-5; 11 nucleotides match TRBD2. CDR1 and CDR2 (germline): SNHLY, FYNNEI. The V gene end was trimmed by 6 bases and the J gene end by 9 bases; junction bases not matched to a gene: 12. The CDR3 is made up of 15 amino acids. For the CDR3, the DNA is TGTGCCAGCAGCCAATCCTCTAGCGGGAGGCCCTCCCAGTACTTC. Translation gives CASSQSSSGRPSQYF.